The 21 T cell receptor beta chains given below trace back to one sample, sequenced in a study of metastatic and nonmetastatic thyroid tumors. Thyroid surgery had not been preceded by any treatment in any patient. TCRdb reanalyzed the PCR reads via MiXCR. Here the sample spans some 46,000 clones, about 25% being singletons. Source material: blood. The receptors were sampled from a male donor with papillary thyroid cancer or a benign thyroid nodule (not recorded which). Some clones in this sample may be carry-over from other donors' samples.

Many counts were recorded for this clone. This rearrangement joins TRBV24-1 to TRBJ2-2; 7 bases agree with TRBD2. V lost 7 bases, J lost 3 bases, and 4 bases stayed unmatched. Germline CDR1 KGHDR, CDR2 SFDVKD. The CDR3 consists of 14 residues. CDR3 sequence reads: CATREGRDTGELFF. CDR3 nucleotide sequence: TGTGCCACCAGGGAGGGGAGGGACACCGGGGAGCTGTTTTTT.

This clone was seen just once. The chain has TRBV7-9 and TRBJ1-2; D perhaps matches TRBD1 (6 bases). The V gene lost 5 bases and the J gene lost 4 bases, with 17 bases spanning the gap. CDR3 length: 15 residues. The germline gives CDR1 SEHNR, CDR2 FQNEAQ (reference sequence). In DNA, the CDR3 is TGTGCCAGCAGCCCGACAGGCGGGACTAGCTATGGCTACACCTTC. Translating it yields CASSPTGGTSYGYTF.

This clone has ten or more counts. The chain employs TRBV2 and TRBJ1-1; the D gene is possibly TRBD1 (6 bases). The CDR3 consists of 15 residues. The germline V gene has CDR1 SNHLY and CDR2 FYNNEI. V lost 6 bases, J lost 11 bases, and 25 bases lay in between. The CDR3 DNA reads TGTGCCAGCAGGAGGACAGAAGGGGGGGCTGAGTTGGCTTTCTTT. Its translation is CASRRTEGGAELAFF.

This clone appeared many times. The chain is built from TRBV7-3 and TRBJ2-1, with a possible D match to TRBD1 (6 bases). Germline V gives CDR1 SGHTA, CDR2 FQGTGA. This CDR3 contains 14 residues. The V and J ends lost 5 bases and 1 base respectively, with 9 bases between them. CDR3 nucleotide sequence: TGTGCCAGCAGCCTCGACAGGTCCTACAATGAGCAGTTCTTC. It yields the protein CASSLDRSYNEQFF.

This clone was found many times. One end of the junction fails to match germline, which may point to a read error. The gene calls are TRBV28 and TRBJ1-2, with 7 bases matching TRBD1. This CDR3 spans 14 amino acids. Germline CDR1 MDHEN, CDR2 SYDVKM. CDR3 coding DNA: TGTGTCAGCAGCACGGAAAACAGGGGTCGGGGCTACACCTTC. Its protein is CVSSTENRGRGYTF.

This clone was counted many times. The CDR3 is CSVEQVSSKGKGTDTQYF. CDR3 in DNA: TGCAGCGTTGAACAGGTTTCTAGCAAAGGCAAAGGTACAGATACGCAGTATTTT. The J gene is TRBJ2-3, the V gene TRBV29-1, with D possibly matching TRBD2 (5 bases). CDR1 and CDR2 from the germline V gene are SQVTM and ANQGSEA. V lost 2 bases, J lost 3 bases, and 24 bases lay in between. The CDR3 length is 18 residues.

The rearrangement joins TRBV6-1 to TRBJ2-7; 10 bases map to TRBD2. With V trimmed by 6 bases and J by 2 bases, 4 bases remained unmatched. The V gene's germline CDR1 is MNHNS and CDR2 SASEGT. CDR3 size: 14 residues. As DNA, the CDR3 is TGTGCCAGCAGCCTAGCGGGGGAGACCTACGAGCAGTACTTC. It yields the protein CASSLAGETYEQYF.

In this sample, this clone turned up many times. A much larger clone sits a single nucleotide away, making a read error possible. This sequence joins TRBV29-1 and TRBJ2-2; no firm D call. The CDR3 sequence is 13 residues long. In germline, CDR1 is SQVTM, CDR2 ANQGSEA. For the CDR3, the DNA is TGCGGCGTTGAAGATTCTAACACCGGGGAGCTGTTTTTT. Its protein product is CGVEDSNTGELFF.

The chain carries TRBV6-1 and TRBJ2-4, with 12 nucleotides matching TRBD2. The J segment lost 4 bases and the V segment lost 2 bases, leaving 0 bases of the junction unmatched. Germline V gene data show CDR1 as MNHNS and CDR2 as SASEGT. The length of the CDR3 is 15 residues. The CDR3 reads CASSELAGGKNIQYF. The CDR3 DNA follows: TGTGCCAGCAGTGAACTAGCGGGGGGGAAAAACATTCAGTACTTC.

This clone occurred a few times. This chain joins TRBV7-2 and TRBJ2-5; D not resolved. Trimming removed 0 bases at V and 8 bases at J, with 7 bases between. CDR1 is SGHTA, CDR2 FQGNSA, per germline. The CDR3 length is 12 residues. CDR3 protein: CASSLALDTQYF. The CDR3 DNA sequence: TGTGCCAGCAGCTTAGCATTGGATACCCAGTACTTC.

The chain has TRBV7-3 and TRBJ1-1, with no clear D. The V end lost 7 bases, the J end lost 4 bases, and 19 bases lay between the germline ends. This CDR3 has 15 amino acids. Germline CDR1 and CDR2: SGHTA and FQGTGA. CDR3 nucleotides: TGTGCCAGCATCCCGGAGGACCTACGGTCCACTGAAGCTTTCTTT. Protein product: CASIPEDLRSTEAFF.

This clone has ten or more counts. The chain carries TRBV6-1 and TRBJ2-1, with 10 bases matching TRBD2. The CDR3 length is 16 residues. Per the germline V gene, CDR1 is MNHNS and CDR2 is SASEGT. Trimming at V came to 10 bases and at J to 8 bases, leaving 17 bases not matched to a gene. The CDR3 loop reads CATGSLAGGFSDEQFF. DNA for the CDR3: TGTGCCACCGGGTCATTAGCGGGAGGCTTTAGCGATGAGCAGTTCTTC.

This clone was picked up many times. The chain's CDR3 is CASSDLVGGTDTQYF. CDR3 DNA sequence: TGTGCCAGCAGTGACCTGGTCGGGGGTACAGATACGCAGTATTTT. The rearrangement links TRBV6-1 to TRBJ2-3, with a possible D match to TRBD2 (6 bases). CDR3 length: 15 residues. The ends were cut back, 3 bases at V and 3 bases at J, with 13 bases in the middle. In germline, CDR1 is MNHNS, CDR2 SASEGT.

This chain connects TRBV11-3 to TRBJ2-2; TRBD2 matches 13 bases. Germline V CDR1 and CDR2: SGHNT, YENEEA. The CDR3 covers 16 residues. V gave up 6 bases and J gave up 6 bases; unmatched junction bases: 7. The CDR3 DNA is TGTGCCAGCAGTTTACGGACTAGCGGGAGACCCGGGGAGCTGTTTTTT. This encodes CASSLRTSGRPGELFF.

This clone has a handful of counts. J is TRBJ2-7 and V is TRBV24-1; TRBD1 matches at 11 bases. Germline CDR1 and CDR2: KGHDR and SFDVKD. The CDR3 contains 16 residues. V trimming: 7 bases; J trimming: 3 bases; junction bases outside the gene matches: 10. The CDR3 region is CATRGRGGTGGYEQYF. The CDR3 nucleotides read TGTGCCACCAGGGGGCGGGGGGGGACAGGGGGCTACGAGCAGTACTTC.

This chain links TRBV3-1 with TRBJ2-7, with 7 bases lining up with TRBD1. Germline V gene sequence: CDR1 LGHDT, CDR2 YNNKEL (reference sequence). The CDR3 loop spans 15 amino acids. V lost 4 bases, J lost 3 bases, and 9 bases stayed unmatched. The CDR3 loop is CASSLKLTGIYEQYF. CDR3 bases: TGTGCCAGCAGCCTGAAACTGACAGGGATCTACGAGCAGTACTTC.

This clone showed up just a few times. The chain employs TRBV6-1 and TRBJ2-7, with a weak D call TRBD1 (6 bases). This CDR3 spans 13 amino acids. Germline lookup yields CDR1 MNHNS and CDR2 SASEGT. The germline V and J ends were trimmed by 5 bases and 4 bases, with 12 bases remaining between them. The CDR3 loop reads CASSLGDIYEQYF. The CDR3 coding sequence is TGTGCCAGCAGTTTGGGGGACATTTACGAGCAGTACTTC.

Here the CDR3 reads CSARHGNTEAFF. CDR3 DNA sequence: TGCAGTGCTAGGCACGGGAACACTGAAGCTTTCTTT. The rearrangement links TRBV20-1 to TRBJ1-1; D call uncertain. The V and J ends lost 3 bases and 1 base respectively, with 6 bases between them. The germline V gene encodes CDR1 DFQATT and CDR2 SNEGSKA (reference sequence). CDR3 length: 12 residues.

This clone was counted a few times. This chain uses TRBV27 with TRBJ2-1; D may be TRBD1 or TRBD2 (5 bases each). The CDR3 is 17 amino acids. Germline V gene data show CDR1 as MNHEY and CDR2 as SMNVEV (reference sequence). Between the trimmed V and J ends, which lost 4 bases and 8 bases, there was a span of 24 bases. The CDR3 here is CASSSLGVGVLGDEQFF. In DNA form, the CDR3 reads TGTGCCAGCAGTTCACTAGGGGTGGGAGTCCTTGGCGATGAGCAGTTCTTC.

Here the CDR3 DNA reads TGTGCCAGCAGTCCCACGTCGGCAGGAGCCTACGAGCAGTACTTC. Residues: CASSPTSAGAYEQYF. The chain joins TRBV7-9 to TRBJ2-7, with unresolved D. The germline V gene has CDR1 SEHNR and CDR2 FQNEAQ (reference sequence). This CDR3 comprises 15 residues. V was shortened by 6 bases and J by 2 bases, with 17 bases between the two germline ends.

The rearrangement joins TRBV11-2 to TRBJ1-1; perhaps TRBD1 as D (5 bases). V shed 5 bases and J shed 0 bases, with 13 bases lying between them. The CDR3 runs to 15 residues. In germline, CDR1 is SGHAT, CDR2 FQNNGV. The CDR3 sequence: CASSTMRGVNTEAFF. CDR3 sequence (DNA): TGTGCCAGCAGCACGATGAGAGGGGTGAACACTGAAGCTTTCTTT.